The sequence of this T cell receptor beta chain was determined in a study of shared clonotypes between healthy human individuals. Study as a whole: CD4 naive cells filled three plates per donor, CD4 memory three, CD8 naive two and CD8 memory one.

Each subset's genomic DNA was shared equally among a number of immunoSEQ plates. The authors' processing: Without quality scores, immunoSEQ junctional reads could not be filtered like full-length reads. Only in-frame clones appear in the TCRdb table, and some are missing; sequencing was by immunoSEQ multiplex PCR. V, J and clone size are taken as reported in that table, and D and trimming were inferred from the DNA itself. The sample consists of millions of clones, about 92% of them appearing once. Remarks on this clone: Its target is unknown.

CDR3 length: 16 amino acids. Losses at the gene ends were 5 bases for V and 3 bases for J; bases not matched to a gene: 12. Germline V gene data show CDR1 as SGHKS and CDR2 as YYEKEE (reference sequence). Overall study findings and caveats: It was observed that around 5% of naive CD4 clonotypes were shared across several donors.

This clonotype was sampled from a man aged 18-30 years in good health. The specimen sequenced was naive CD4+ T cells sorted from blood. Noted subset: CD45RA+ positively selected. The chain is built from TRBV5-5 and TRBJ1-1; 8 bases fit TRBD1. Written as DNA, the CDR3 is TGTGCCAGCAGGCGAATGACAGGGGAAGGGGACACTGAAGCTTTCTTT. Translated, it gives CASRRMTGEGDTEAFF.